Here is one TCR beta chain with its context. The entry originates in a study of blood T cells in healthy people across ages. Every donor gave 9 to 10 milliliters of peripheral blood. Researchers isolated at least 7 million PBMCs per sample. Germline V gives CDR1 LGHDT, CDR2 YNNKEL (reference sequence). The trim removed 6 bases at V and 0 bases at J, leaving 7 bases unmatched. This CDR3 has 15 amino acids. A sample-barcoded 5' primer and a J-beta primer mix were used in a second PCR of roughly 6 to 11 cycles. Every cDNA was tagged by a template-switch adaptor with 12 random nucleotides. TCRdb redid the calling of the 5' RACE reads with MiXCR, one entry per CDR3 protein. The table lists roughly 2 million distinct CDR3 sequences, roughly 52% of them singletons, with less than 2.5% in the top ten.

This sequence joins TRBV3-1 and TRBJ2-7, with TRBD2 identical over 8 bases. The TCR originated in a woman aged 40 to 55 in good health. The sequencing input was blood. The CDR3 protein is CASSVSGGHSYEQYF. Written as DNA, the CDR3 is TGTGCCAGCAGTGTAAGCGGGGGTCACTCCTACGAGCAGTACTTC.